This TCR beta chain was sequenced in a study of Graves' ophthalmopathy and Graves' hyperthyroidism. General study findings and limits: Blood repertoires reportedly contained most expanded thyroid clonotypes above 0.001 frequency.

This clonotype was observed at least ten times. Its antigen is currently unknown. None of the included patients had other autoimmune diseases, uncontrolled infections, pregnancy or lactation, as these led to exclusion. Looked up from germline, CDR1 is SEHNR and CDR2 is FQNEAQ (reference sequence). V gave up 4 bases and J gave up 7 bases; unmatched junction bases: 3. CDR3 length: 15 amino acids. Researchers took RNA transcripts and amplified TCR beta CDR3 regions from them. RT-PCR with HTBI primers came first, then second-round multiplex PCR. TCRdb recomputed calls from the multiplex PCR reads with MiXCR, one row per CDR3 protein. This sample has about 550,000 distinct CDR3 sequences, with about 40% found just once.

The TCR comes from an adult man with Graves' hyperthyroidism. The source material was peripheral blood or thyroid tissue (not recorded which). J is TRBJ1-6 and V is TRBV7-9, with 11 bases aligning to TRBD1. The CDR3 sequence is CASSSWTGGNSPLHF. The CDR3 bases are TGTGCCAGCAGCTCCTGGACAGGGGGCAATTCACCCCTCCACTTT. The entire variable domain, with the rest obtained from reference TRBV7-9 and TRBJ1-6, is as follows: DTGVSQNPRHKITKRGQNVTFRCDPISEHNRLYWYRQTLGQGPEFLTYFQNEAQLEKSRLLSDRFSAERPKGSFSTLEIQRTEQGDSAMYLCASSSWTGGNSPLHFGNGTRLTVT.